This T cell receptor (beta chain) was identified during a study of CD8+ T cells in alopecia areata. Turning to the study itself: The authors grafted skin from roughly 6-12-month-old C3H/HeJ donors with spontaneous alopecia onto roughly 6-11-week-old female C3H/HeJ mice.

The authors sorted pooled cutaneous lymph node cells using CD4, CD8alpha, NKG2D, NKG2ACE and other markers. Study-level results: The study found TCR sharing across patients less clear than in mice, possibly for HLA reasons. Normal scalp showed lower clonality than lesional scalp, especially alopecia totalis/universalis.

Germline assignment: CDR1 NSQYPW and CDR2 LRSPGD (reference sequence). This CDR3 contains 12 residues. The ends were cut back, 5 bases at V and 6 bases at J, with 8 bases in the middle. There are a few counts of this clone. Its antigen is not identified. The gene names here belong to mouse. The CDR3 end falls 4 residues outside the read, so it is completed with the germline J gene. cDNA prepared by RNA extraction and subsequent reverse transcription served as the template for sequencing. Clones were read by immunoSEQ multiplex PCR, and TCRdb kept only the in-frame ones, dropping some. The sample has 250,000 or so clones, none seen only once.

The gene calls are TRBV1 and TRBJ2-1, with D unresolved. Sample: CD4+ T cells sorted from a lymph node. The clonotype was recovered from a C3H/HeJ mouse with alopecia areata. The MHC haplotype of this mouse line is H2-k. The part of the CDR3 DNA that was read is TGCACCTGCAGTACAGCCAGTGCT. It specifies CTCSTASA. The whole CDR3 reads CTCSTASAEQFF.